What follows are 7 T cell receptor beta chains derived from one specimen sequenced in a study of blood T cell repertoires in COVID-19. This table comes from immunoSEQ multiplex PCR, and its TCRdb copy is limited to in-frame clones, with some not included. This sample carries about 99,000 clones, about 89% of them seen once, and the ten largest clones take around 3.4%. Sequencing used peripheral blood. These receptor sequences come from a woman aged 60-70 years with acute or convalescent COVID-19.

This chain links TRBV18 with TRBJ1-1, with D possibly matching TRBD1 (5 bases). The V gene's germline CDR1 is KGHSH and CDR2 LQKENI. This CDR3 has 16 residues. V lost 2 bases and J 7 bases, leaving 20 bases between the germline ends. CDR3 DNA sequence: TGTGCCAGCTCACCAACCTCGGAAGGGGCCCTCGATGAAGCTTTCTTT. This codes for CASSPTSEGALDEAFF.

V gene TRBV28 combines with J gene TRBJ2-1, with a weak D call TRBD2 (6 bases). Trimming removed 6 bases from V and 7 bases from J, with 16 bases in between. This CDR3 has 14 residues. The germline gives CDR1 MDHEN, CDR2 SYDVKM. This chain's CDR3 is CASRLPSGENEQFF. The DNA for the CDR3 is TGTGCCAGCAGACTACCCTCGGGGGAGAATGAGCAGTTCTTC.

A note on this clone: This sample also contains other DNA sequences that code for the same CDR3. V usage is TRBV9 and J usage is TRBJ1-1, with D perhaps matching TRBD1 (5 bases). Trimming removed 0 bases at V and 4 bases at J, with 10 bases between. This CDR3 has 14 amino acids. Germline lookup yields CDR1 SGDLS and CDR2 YYNGEE. The CDR3 protein is CASSVGPGGTEAFF. DNA of the CDR3: TGTGCCAGCAGCGTAGGGCCGGGGGGCACTGAAGCTTTCTTT.

As to this clone: Since no conserved phenylalanine or tryptophan closes the CDR3, a read error is the likely cause. The chain is built from TRBV2 and TRBJ2-7, with unresolved D. The length of the CDR3 is 12 residues. V shed 5 bases and J shed 6 bases, with 11 bases lying between them. Germline CDR1 is SNHLY and CDR2 is FYNNEI. CDR3 protein: CASSTTRREQYI. As DNA, the CDR3 is TGTGCCAGCAGTACTACCCGTCGCGAGCAGTACATC.

This clone has only one observation. The V and J genes are TRBV9 and TRBJ2-5; 12 bases line up with TRBD2. The CDR3 is made up of 16 amino acids. Germline V CDR1 and CDR2: SGDLS, YYNGEE. V trimming: 4 bases; J trimming: 1 base; junction bases outside the gene matches: 5. The CDR3 bases are TGTGCCAGCAGCCAAGGACTAGCGGGGTCCCAAGAGACCCAGTACTTC. Translation gives CASSQGLAGSQETQYF. The entire variable domain, with the rest obtained from reference TRBV9 and TRBJ2-5, is as follows: DSGVTQTPKHLITATGQRVTLRCSPRSGDLSVYWYQQSLDQGLQFLIQYYNGEERAKGNILERFSAQQFPDLHSELNLSSLELGDSALYFCASSQGLAGSQETQYFGPGTRLLVL.

The rearrangement uses TRBV6-6 and TRBJ2-7, with TRBD2 matching 7 bases. This CDR3 contains 15 residues. V lost 2 bases to trimming and J lost 1 base; unmatched junction nucleotides: 5. Germline assignment: CDR1 MNHNY and CDR2 SVGAGI (reference sequence). This chain's CDR3 is CASSYMASGSYEQYF. In DNA form, the CDR3 reads TGTGCCAGCAGTTACATGGCTAGCGGTTCCTACGAGCAGTACTTC.

The chain combines TRBV2 with TRBJ1-5, with a tentative D call TRBD1 (6 bases). This CDR3 is built from 13 residues. The germline V gene encodes CDR1 SNHLY and CDR2 FYNNEI. V lost 6 bases and J 4 bases, leaving 10 bases between the germline ends. The CDR3 DNA is TGTGCCAGCAGGTGGACAGATAATCAGCCCCAGCATTTT. As protein: CASRWTDNQPQHF.